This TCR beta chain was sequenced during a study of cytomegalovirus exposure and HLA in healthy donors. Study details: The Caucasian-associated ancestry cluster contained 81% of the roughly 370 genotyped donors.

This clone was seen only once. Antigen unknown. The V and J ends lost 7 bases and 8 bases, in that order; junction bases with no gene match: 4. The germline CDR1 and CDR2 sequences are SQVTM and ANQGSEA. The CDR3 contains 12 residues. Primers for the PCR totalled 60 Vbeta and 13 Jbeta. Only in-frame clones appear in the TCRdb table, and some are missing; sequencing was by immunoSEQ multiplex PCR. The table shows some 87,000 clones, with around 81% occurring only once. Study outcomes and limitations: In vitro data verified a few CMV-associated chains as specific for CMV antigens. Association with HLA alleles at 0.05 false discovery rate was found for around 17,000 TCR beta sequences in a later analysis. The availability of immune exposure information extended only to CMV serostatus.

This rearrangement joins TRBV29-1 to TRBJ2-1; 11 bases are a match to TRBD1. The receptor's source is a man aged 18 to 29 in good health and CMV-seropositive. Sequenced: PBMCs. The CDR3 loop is CSGGQGAHEQFF. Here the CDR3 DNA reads TGCAGCGGAGGACAGGGGGCCCATGAGCAGTTCTTC.